This TCR beta chain is from a study of low-dose radiotherapy and immunotherapy resistance in tumors (dated by TCRdb to about 2022). Background for the entire study: In Cohort 1, each fraction delivered 0.5 Gy every 2 weeks, and the prescribed total PTV dose was 6.5 Gy. Patients in Cohort 2 were given 1 Gy per fraction every two weeks, for a total of 13 Gy across 26 weeks. Nivolumab and ipilimumab were both given intravenously, with nivolumab at a 240 mg flat dose every two weeks and ipilimumab at 1 mg/kg every six weeks. Cyclophosphamide 200 mg/m2 was given intravenously every two weeks, one day before each radiation and immunotherapy administration. Aspirin 300 mg was taken orally once daily by patients for four cycles, starting on cycle 1 day 1. Randomization of trial participants into treatment groups was not performed. Eight patients were included in the translational analysis: three from the first dose cohort and the first five from the second dose cohort.

Sequencer: Illumina HiSeq 2500. First-strand cDNA was synthesized with Superscript III and a set of TRAV- and TRBV-specific primers, covering both TCRalpha and TCRbeta chains. TCRs were amplified with Phusion for 15 to 25 PCR cycles using a constant-region primer together with the adapter attached to the V primers. The MessageAmp II aRNA Amplification Kit was used to amplify the isolated mRNA, with in vitro transcription run for 16 hours at 37 degrees C. The Dynabeads mRNA DIRECT Purification Kit was used to isolate mRNA for TCR sequencing. Indexed Illumina adapters were added in a second roughly 23-cycle Phusion PCR, and the resulting products were purified with AMPure XP beads. The original pipeline was this. Using custom Perl scripts, TCR sequences that encoded the same protein were pooled, out-of-frame sequences were dropped, and the abundance of each clonotype was calculated. The analysis excluded TCR sequences that were supported by just one read. Among the metrics used to describe the repertoires were Shannon entropy, Gini index, clonality, richness, and the frequency of TCRs shared between repertoires. TCRdb reanalyzed the raw reads on its own, using fastp at Q25 for trimming and MiXCR for clone calling, and kept in-frame beta chains. All rows with the same CDR3 protein become a single entry with the most common DNA and genes. The V and J calls here are based on TCRdb, not the publication. This sample comprises tens of thousands of distinct CDR3 sequences, under 30% of them detected only once. The top ten clonotypes cover just over 5.5% of the sample.

As to this clonotype: Which antigen it targets is not known. It has no much larger one-base neighbor in the sample; base qualities were not kept.

CDR1 and CDR2 are read off the germline V gene as SGHRS and YFSETQ. Trimming accounts for 4 bases at V and 4 bases at J, while the number of junction bases matched to no gene is 4. The CDR3 runs 15 amino acids, cysteine and phenylalanine included. The entry retains the CDR3 DNA only, 45 bases that are in frame from base 1. The time point tag for this specimen amounts to: before trial treatment. Donors were enrolled in RACIN, a single-arm phase I dose-escalation trial in which nivolumab, ipilimumab, aspirin, low-dose cyclophosphamide and low-dose radiotherapy were combined. Patients with advanced, TIL-negative solid tumors were considered eligible.

This receptor was taken from a male donor with prostate cancer. The receptor chain draws on TRBV5-1 and TRBJ2-2; TRBD1 agrees with 10 junctional bases. The source material was PBMCs, sampled before treatment. The DNA sequence is TGCGCCAGCAGCCAAGGACAGGGGGGCACCGGGGAGCTGTTTTTT. It encodes CASSQGQGGTGELFF. The CDR3, completed at both ends by the reference TRBV5-1 and TRBJ2-2 genes, gives the full variable domain KAGVTQTPRYLIKTRGQQVTLSCSPISGHRSVSWYQQTPGQGLQFLFEYFSETQRNKGNFPGRFSGRQFSNSRSEMNVSTLELGDSALYLCASSQGQGGTGELFFGEGSRLTVL.